The 10 T cell receptor beta chains below all came from one sample that was sequenced in a study of shared clonotypes between healthy human individuals. Only in-frame clones appear in the TCRdb table, and some are missing; sequencing was by immunoSEQ multiplex PCR. The sample comprises 2 million to 3 million clones, approximately 93% of which are singletons, and around 0.37% rests with the top ten. Sequencing was performed on naive CD4+ T cells from PBMCs. Subset: CD45RA+ positively selected. The receptors come from a man aged 18-30 years in good health. Some clones in this sample may be carry-over from other donors' samples.

The chain combines TRBV27 with TRBJ1-4; possible D gene TRBD1, 5 bases. Trimming stripped 4 bases from V and 8 bases from J, with 14 bases between. The CDR3 spans 14 residues. Germline V gene lookup returns CDR1 MNHEY and CDR2 SMNVEV (reference sequence). CDR3 sequence: CASSSRADREKLFF. The CDR3, as DNA: TGTGCCAGCAGTTCCAGGGCGGATAGGGAAAAACTGTTTTTT.

This clone was observed a few times. The J gene is TRBJ1-1, the V gene TRBV5-4; the D gene is possibly TRBD1 (5 bases). Between the trimmed V and J ends, which lost 0 bases and 2 bases, there was a span of 8 bases. The CDR3 length is 14 residues. CDR1 is SGHNT and CDR2 is YYREEE in the germline V gene (reference sequence). The CDR3 is CASSLARDNTEAFF. CDR3 coding DNA: TGTGCCAGCAGCTTGGCCCGGGACAACACTGAAGCTTTCTTT.

The V and J genes are TRBV5-1 and TRBJ2-3; D unclear. The CDR3 totals 14 residues. V lost 0 bases and J lost 5, with 10 bases in between. Germline V lookup: CDR1 SGHRS, CDR2 YFSETQ. The chain's CDR3 is CASSLDSARDTQYF. CDR3 bases: TGCGCCAGCAGCTTGGACAGCGCGAGAGATACGCAGTATTTT.

The V and J genes are TRBV11-1 and TRBJ2-1, with 8 bases matching TRBD2. V shed 6 bases, J shed 6 bases, and the junction held 10 bases outside the gene matches. CDR3 size: 15 residues. Germline CDR1 and CDR2: SGHAT and FQDESV (reference sequence). The CDR3 reads CASSPGGGRLNEQFF. The CDR3 DNA sequence: TGTGCCAGCAGTCCCGGGGGGGGGCGCCTCAATGAGCAGTTCTTC.

The genes are TRBV14 and TRBJ1-2; D ambiguous. This CDR3 spans 18 amino acids. V lost 1 base and J 7 bases, leaving 25 bases between the germline ends. Germline V CDR1 and CDR2: SGHDN, FVKESK. The DNA of the CDR3 is TGTGCCAGCAGCCAAGGGACCCAATTCGGTAATCGGGTTGGTGGCTACACCTTC. Translating it yields CASSQGTQFGNRVGGYTF.

This chain joins TRBV6-5 and TRBJ2-1; D is possibly TRBD2 (5 bases). Trimming stripped 5 bases from V and 5 bases from J, with 7 bases between. Germline V CDR1 and CDR2: MNHEY, SVGAGI. CDR3 length: 12 amino acids. Written as DNA, the CDR3 is TGTGCCAGCAGTGAGGGCCACAATGAGCAGTTCTTC. This sequence encodes CASSEGHNEQFF.

This chain joins TRBV29-1 and TRBJ2-5; D is undetermined. Germline CDR1 reads SQVTM; CDR2 reads ANQGSEA. The ends were cut back, 5 bases at V and 4 bases at J, with 20 bases in the middle. The CDR3 consists of 15 residues. The CDR3 DNA reads as TGCAGCGTTTATAAACGGAGCGAGAACGGAGAGACCCAGTACTTC. Amino acid sequence: CSVYKRSENGETQYF.

CDR3: CASRRRTGLAGNEQFF. The CDR3 DNA reads TGTGCCAGCAGACGCAGAACCGGACTAGCGGGAAATGAGCAGTTCTTC. The V gene is TRBV7-3, the J gene TRBJ2-1; 12 bases agree with TRBD2. Per germline, CDR1 SGHTA and CDR2 FQGTGA. The CDR3 is made up of 16 amino acids. V lost 6 bases and J lost 7; bases outside the gene matches: 10.

Of note for this clone: The same CDR3 arises from other DNA sequences in this sample as well. This chain uses TRBV29-1 with TRBJ1-2, with 8 bases fitting TRBD1. CDR3 length equals 12 residues. Trimming at V came to 4 bases and at J to 7 bases, leaving 5 bases not matched to a gene. Germline V gene data show CDR1 as SQVTM and CDR2 as ANQGSEA. In DNA, the CDR3 is TGCAGCGTTGCCGGACAGGGAGGTGGCTACACCTTC. Translation gives CSVAGQGGGYTF. Together with reference TRBV29-1 and TRBJ1-2, the CDR3 gives the full variable domain: SAVISQKPSRDICQRGTSLTIQCQVDSQVTMMFWYRQQPGQSLTLIATANQGSEATYESGFVIDKFPISRPNLTFSTLTVSNMSPEDSSIYLCSVAGQGGGYTFGSGTRLTVV.

The genes are TRBV27 and TRBJ1-1; D gene ambiguous. The CDR3 sequence is 13 residues long. Trimming took off 2 bases at V and 11 bases at J, with 15 bases between the two ends. Germline values: CDR1 MNHEY, CDR2 SMNVEV (reference sequence). This chain's CDR3 is CASSLRAGPRAFF. In DNA, the CDR3 is TGTGCCAGCAGTTTACGTGCCGGCCCTCGGGCTTTCTTT.